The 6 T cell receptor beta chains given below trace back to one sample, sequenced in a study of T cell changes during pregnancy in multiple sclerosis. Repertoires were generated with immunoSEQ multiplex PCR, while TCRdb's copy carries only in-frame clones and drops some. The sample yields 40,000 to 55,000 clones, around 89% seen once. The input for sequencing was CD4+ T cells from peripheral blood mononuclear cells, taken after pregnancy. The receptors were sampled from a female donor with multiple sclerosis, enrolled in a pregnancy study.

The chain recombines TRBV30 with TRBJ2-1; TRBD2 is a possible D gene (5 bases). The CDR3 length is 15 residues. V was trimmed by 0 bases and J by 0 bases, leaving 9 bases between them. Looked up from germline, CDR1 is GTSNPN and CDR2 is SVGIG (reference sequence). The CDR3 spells CAWSVSSSSYNEQFF. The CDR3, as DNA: TGTGCCTGGAGTGTTTCTAGCAGCTCCTACAATGAGCAGTTCTTC.

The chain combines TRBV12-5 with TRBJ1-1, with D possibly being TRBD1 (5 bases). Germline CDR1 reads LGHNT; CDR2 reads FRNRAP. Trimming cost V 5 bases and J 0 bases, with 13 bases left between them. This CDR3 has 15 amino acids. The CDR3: CASGPPTAMNTEAFF. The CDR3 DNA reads TGTGCTAGTGGTCCGCCGACAGCAATGAACACTGAAGCTTTCTTT.

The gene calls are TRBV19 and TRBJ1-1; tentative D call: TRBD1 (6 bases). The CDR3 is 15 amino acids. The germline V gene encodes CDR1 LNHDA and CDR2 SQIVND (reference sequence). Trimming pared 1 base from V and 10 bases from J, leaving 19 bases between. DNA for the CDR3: TGTGCCAGTAGTATAGCCTCCGGGACACCCTTGGGAGCTTTCTTT. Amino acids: CASSIASGTPLGAFF. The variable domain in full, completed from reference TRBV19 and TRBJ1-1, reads DGGITQSPKYLFRKEGQNVTLSCEQNLNHDAMYWYRQDPGQGLRLIYYSQIVNDFQKGDIAEGYSVSREKKESFPLTVTSAQKNPTAFYLCASSIASGTPLGAFFGQGTRLTVV.

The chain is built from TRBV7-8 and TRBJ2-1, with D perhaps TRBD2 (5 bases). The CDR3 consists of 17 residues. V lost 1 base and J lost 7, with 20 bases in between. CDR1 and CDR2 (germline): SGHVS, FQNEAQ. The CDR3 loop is CASSLVKPLGSYNEQFF. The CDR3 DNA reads TGTGCCAGCAGCTTAGTAAAACCACTAGGAAGTTATAATGAGCAGTTCTTC.

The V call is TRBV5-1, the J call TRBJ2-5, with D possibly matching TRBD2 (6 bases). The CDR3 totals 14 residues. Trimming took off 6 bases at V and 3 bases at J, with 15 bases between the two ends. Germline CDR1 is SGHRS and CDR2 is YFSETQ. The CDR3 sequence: CASTFGEAEETQYF. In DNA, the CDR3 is TGCGCCAGCACCTTTGGGGAGGCCGAAGAGACCCAGTACTTC. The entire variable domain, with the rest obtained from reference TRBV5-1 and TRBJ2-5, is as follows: KAGVTQTPRYLIKTRGQQVTLSCSPISGHRSVSWYQQTPGQGLQFLFEYFSETQRNKGNFPGRFSGRQFSNSRSEMNVSTLELGDSALYLCASTFGEAEETQYFGPGTRLLVL.

For the CDR3, the DNA is TGTGCCAGCAGCCTGACTAGCGGGAGTGATGAGCAGTTCTTC. This translates into CASSLTSGSDEQFF. J is TRBJ2-1 and V is TRBV28, with TRBD2 matching 12 bases. The CDR3 spans 14 residues. V was pared by 6 bases and J by 8 bases, with 5 bases of the junction left unmatched. Germline loops: CDR1 MDHEN, CDR2 SYDVKM.